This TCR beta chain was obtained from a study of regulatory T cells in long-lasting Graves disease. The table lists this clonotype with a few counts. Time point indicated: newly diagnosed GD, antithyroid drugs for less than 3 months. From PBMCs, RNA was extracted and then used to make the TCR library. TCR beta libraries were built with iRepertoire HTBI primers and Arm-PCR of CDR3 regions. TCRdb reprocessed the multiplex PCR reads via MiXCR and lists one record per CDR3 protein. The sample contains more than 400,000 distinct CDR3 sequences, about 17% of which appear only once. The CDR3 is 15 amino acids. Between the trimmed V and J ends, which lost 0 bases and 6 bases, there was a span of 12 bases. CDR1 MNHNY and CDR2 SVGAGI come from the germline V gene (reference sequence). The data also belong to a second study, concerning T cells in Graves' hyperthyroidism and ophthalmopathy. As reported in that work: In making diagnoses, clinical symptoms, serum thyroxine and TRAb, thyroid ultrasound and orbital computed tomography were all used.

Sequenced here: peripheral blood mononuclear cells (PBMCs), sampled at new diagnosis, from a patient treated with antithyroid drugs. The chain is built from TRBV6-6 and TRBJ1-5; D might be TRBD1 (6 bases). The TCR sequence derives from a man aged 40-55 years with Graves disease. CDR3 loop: CASSYSRGGIQPQHF. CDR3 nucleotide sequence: TGTGCCAGCAGTTACTCGAGGGGGGGCATTCAGCCCCAGCATTTT.